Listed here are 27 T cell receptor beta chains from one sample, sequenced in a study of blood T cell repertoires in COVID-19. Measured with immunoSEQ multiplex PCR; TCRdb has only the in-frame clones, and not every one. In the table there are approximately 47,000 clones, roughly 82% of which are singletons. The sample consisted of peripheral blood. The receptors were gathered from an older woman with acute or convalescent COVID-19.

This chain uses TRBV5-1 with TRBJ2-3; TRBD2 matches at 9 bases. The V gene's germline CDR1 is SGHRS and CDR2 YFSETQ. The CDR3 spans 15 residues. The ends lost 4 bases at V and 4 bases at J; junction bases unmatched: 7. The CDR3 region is CASSGGRGGADTQYF. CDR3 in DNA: TGCGCCAGCAGCGGCGGGCGGGGGGGCGCAGATACGCAGTATTTT.

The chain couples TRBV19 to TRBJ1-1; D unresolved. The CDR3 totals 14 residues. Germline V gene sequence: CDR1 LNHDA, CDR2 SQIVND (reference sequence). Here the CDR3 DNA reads TGTGCTACATCCGACGGGGTTCGGGACACTGAAGCTTTCTTT. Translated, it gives CATSDGVRDTEAFF.

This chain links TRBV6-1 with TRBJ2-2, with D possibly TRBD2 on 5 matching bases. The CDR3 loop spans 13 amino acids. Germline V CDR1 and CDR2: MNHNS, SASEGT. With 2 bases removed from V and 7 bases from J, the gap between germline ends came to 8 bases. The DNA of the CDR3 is TGTGCCAGCAGTGAACTAGCCCACGGGGAGCTGTTTTTT. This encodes CASSELAHGELFF.

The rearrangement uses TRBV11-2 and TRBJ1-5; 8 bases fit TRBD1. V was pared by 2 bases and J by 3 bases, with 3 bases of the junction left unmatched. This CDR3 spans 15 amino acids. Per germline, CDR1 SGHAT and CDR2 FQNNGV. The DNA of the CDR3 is TGTGCCAGCAGCTTATCAGGGGGCCTCAATCAGCCCCAGCATTTT. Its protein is CASSLSGGLNQPQHF.

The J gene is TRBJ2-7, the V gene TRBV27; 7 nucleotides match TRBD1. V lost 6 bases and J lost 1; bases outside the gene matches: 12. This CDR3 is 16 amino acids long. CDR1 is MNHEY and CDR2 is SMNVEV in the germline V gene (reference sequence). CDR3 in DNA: TGTGCCAGCAGGAGAGGGGGCAAAGAAAGTTCCTACGAGCAGTACTTC. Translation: CASRRGGKESSYEQYF.

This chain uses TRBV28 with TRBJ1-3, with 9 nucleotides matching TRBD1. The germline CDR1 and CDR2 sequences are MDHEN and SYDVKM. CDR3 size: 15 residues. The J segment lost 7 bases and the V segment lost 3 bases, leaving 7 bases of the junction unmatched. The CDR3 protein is CASSLGQGYPNTIYF. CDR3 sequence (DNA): TGTGCCAGCAGTTTGGGACAGGGTTATCCCAACACCATATATTTT.

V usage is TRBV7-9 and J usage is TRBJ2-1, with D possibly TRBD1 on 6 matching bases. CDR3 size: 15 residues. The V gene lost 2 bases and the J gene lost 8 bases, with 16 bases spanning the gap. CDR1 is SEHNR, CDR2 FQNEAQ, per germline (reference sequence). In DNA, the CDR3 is TGTGCCAGCAGCTTATCGTCCCACAGGGACGATGAGCAGTTCTTC. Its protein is CASSLSSHRDDEQFF.

The CDR3 bases are TGTGCCAGCAGCGCACGACTTTCCAGTCCTACCGATGAGCAGTTCTTC. Translation: CASSARLSSPTDEQFF. V is TRBV9 and J is TRBJ2-1; D is undetermined. Germline loops: CDR1 SGDLS, CDR2 YYNGEE. Deletions cut 3 bases from V and 8 bases from J, with 21 bases between. This CDR3 contains 16 residues.

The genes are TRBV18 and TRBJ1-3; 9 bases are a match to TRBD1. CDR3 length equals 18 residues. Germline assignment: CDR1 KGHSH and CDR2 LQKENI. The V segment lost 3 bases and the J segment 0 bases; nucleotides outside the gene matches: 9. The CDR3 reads CASSPVPGQGNSGNTIYF. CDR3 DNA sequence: TGTGCCAGCTCACCCGTCCCGGGACAGGGAAACTCTGGAAACACCATATATTTT.

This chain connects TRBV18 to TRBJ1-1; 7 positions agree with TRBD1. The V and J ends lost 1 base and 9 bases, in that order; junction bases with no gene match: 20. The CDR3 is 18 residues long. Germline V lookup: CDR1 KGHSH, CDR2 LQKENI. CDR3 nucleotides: TGTGCCAGCTCACCACGGGAACAGGGGACAATAACCAAAAAAAAAGCTTTCTTT. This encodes CASSPREQGTITKKKAFF.

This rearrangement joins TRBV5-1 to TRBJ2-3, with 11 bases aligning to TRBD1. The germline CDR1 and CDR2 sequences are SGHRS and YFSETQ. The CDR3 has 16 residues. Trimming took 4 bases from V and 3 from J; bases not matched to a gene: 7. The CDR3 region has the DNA TGCGCCAGCAGCCATGGACAGGGGGCAGGTACAGATACGCAGTATTTT. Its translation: CASSHGQGAGTDTQYF.

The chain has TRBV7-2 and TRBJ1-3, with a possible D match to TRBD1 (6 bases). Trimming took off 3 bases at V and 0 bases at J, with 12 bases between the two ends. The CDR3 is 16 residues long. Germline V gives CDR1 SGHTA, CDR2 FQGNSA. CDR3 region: CASSLPQGRSGNTIYF. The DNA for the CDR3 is TGTGCCAGCAGCTTGCCTCAGGGGCGCTCTGGAAACACCATATATTTT. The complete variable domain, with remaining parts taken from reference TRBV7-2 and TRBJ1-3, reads GAGVSQSPSNKVTEKGKDVELRCDPISGHTALYWYRQSLGQGLEFLIYFQGNSAPDKSGLPSDRFSAERTGGSVSTLTIQRTQQEDSAVYLCASSLPQGRSGNTIYFGEGSWLTVV.

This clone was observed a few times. CDR3: CASSSVTGSTDTQYF. The CDR3 DNA reads as TGCGCCAGCAGCTCGGTGACAGGGAGCACAGATACGCAGTATTTT. J is TRBJ2-3 and V is TRBV5-1; 7 bases map to TRBD1. Unmatched junction bases numbered 4, after V lost 3 bases and J lost 0 bases. Germline-derived CDR1 and CDR2 are SGHRS and YFSETQ. The CDR3 is 15 residues long.

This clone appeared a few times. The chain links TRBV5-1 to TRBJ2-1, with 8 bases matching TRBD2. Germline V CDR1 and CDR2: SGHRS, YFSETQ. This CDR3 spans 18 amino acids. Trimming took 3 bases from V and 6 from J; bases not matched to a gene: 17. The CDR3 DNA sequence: TGCGCCAGCAGCTCCCAGGTTTCCGGGACTAGGGGATTCAATGAGCAGTTCTTC. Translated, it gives CASSSQVSGTRGFNEQFF. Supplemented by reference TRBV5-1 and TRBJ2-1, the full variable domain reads KAGVTQTPRYLIKTRGQQVTLSCSPISGHRSVSWYQQTPGQGLQFLFEYFSETQRNKGNFPGRFSGRQFSNSRSEMNVSTLELGDSALYLCASSSQVSGTRGFNEQFFGPGTRLTVL.

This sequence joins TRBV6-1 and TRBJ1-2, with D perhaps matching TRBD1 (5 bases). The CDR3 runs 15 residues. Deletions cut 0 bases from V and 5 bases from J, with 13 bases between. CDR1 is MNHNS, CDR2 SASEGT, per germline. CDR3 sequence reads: CASSEARQGGYGYTF. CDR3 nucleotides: TGTGCCAGCAGTGAAGCAAGGCAGGGCGGTTATGGCTACACCTTC.

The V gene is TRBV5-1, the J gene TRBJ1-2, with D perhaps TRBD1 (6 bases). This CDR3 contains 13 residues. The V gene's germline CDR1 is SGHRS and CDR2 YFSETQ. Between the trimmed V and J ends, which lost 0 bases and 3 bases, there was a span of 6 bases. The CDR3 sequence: CASSLEGDYGYTF. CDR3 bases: TGCGCCAGCAGCTTGGAGGGGGACTATGGCTACACCTTC.

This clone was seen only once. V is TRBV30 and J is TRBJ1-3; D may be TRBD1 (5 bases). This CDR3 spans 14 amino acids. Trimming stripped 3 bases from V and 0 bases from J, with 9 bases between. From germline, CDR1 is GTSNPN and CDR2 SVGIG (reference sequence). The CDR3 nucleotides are TGTGCCTGGAGGGGGGGGAGCTCTGGAAACACCATATATTTT. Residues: CAWRGGSSGNTIYF.

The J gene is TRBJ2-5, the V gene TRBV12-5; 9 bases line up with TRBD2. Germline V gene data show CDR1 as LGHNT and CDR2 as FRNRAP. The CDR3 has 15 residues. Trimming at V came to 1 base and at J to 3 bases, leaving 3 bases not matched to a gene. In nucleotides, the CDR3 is TGTGCTAGTGGTTTGGGGCTAGCGGGGAAAGAGACCCAGTACTTC. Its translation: CASGLGLAGKETQYF.

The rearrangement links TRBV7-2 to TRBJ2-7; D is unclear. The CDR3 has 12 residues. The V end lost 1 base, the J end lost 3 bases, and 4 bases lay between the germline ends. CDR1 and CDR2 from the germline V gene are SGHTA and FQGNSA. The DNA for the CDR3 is TGTGCCAGCAGCTTAGACAACTACGAGCAGTACTTC. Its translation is CASSLDNYEQYF.

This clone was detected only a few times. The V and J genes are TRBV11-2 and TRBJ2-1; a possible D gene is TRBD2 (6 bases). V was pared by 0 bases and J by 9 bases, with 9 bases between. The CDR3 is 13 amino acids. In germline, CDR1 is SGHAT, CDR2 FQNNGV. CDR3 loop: CASSLEVTSEQFF. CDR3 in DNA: TGTGCCAGCAGCTTAGAGGTGACTAGTGAGCAGTTCTTC.

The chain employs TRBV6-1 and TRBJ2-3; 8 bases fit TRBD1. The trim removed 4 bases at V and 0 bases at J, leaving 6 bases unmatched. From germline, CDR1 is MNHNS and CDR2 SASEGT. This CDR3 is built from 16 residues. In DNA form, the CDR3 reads TGTGCCAGCAGTGGAAGGACAGGGCTTAGCACAGATACGCAGTATTTT. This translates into CASSGRTGLSTDTQYF.

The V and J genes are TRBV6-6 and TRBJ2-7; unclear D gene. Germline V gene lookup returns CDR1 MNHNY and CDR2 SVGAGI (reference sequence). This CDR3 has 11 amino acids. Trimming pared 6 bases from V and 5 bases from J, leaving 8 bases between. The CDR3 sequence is CASSHNNEQYF. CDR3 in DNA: TGTGCCAGCAGCCATAACAACGAGCAGTACTTC.

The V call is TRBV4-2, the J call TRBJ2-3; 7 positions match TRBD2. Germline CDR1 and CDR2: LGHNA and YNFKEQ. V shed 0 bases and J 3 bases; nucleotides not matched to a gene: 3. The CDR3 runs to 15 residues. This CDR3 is CASSQDGSGTDTQYF. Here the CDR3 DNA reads TGTGCCAGCAGCCAAGATGGTAGCGGGACAGATACGCAGTATTTT.

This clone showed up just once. The CDR3 DNA reads as TGTGCCAGCAGCCAGAGGACTAGCGCAACAGATACGCAGTATTTT. Residues: CASSQRTSATDTQYF. The genes are TRBV3-1 (or the pseudogene TRBV3-2) and TRBJ2-3; 9 bases fit TRBD2. The germline V gene encodes CDR1 LGHDT and CDR2 YNNKEL (reference sequence). V was pared by 3 bases and J by 3 bases, with 4 bases of the junction left unmatched. This CDR3 region has 15 residues.

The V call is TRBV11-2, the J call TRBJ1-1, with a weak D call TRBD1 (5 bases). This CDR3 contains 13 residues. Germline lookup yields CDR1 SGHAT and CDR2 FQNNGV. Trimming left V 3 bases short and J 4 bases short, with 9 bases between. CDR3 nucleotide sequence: TGTGCCAGCAGCTTCCGGGGGGGCACTGAAGCTTTCTTT. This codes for CASSFRGGTEAFF.

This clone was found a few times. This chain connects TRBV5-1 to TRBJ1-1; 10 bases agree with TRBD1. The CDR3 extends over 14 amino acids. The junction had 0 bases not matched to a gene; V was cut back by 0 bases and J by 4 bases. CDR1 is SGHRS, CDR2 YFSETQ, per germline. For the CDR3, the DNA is TGCGCCAGCAGCTTGGGACAGGGGGCCACTGAAGCTTTCTTT. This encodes CASSLGQGATEAFF.

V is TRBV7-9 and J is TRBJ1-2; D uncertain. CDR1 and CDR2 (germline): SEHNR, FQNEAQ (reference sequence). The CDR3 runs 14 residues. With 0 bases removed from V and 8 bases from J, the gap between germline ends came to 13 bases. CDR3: CASSLALESKGYTF. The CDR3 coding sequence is TGTGCCAGCAGCTTAGCGCTAGAGAGTAAAGGCTACACCTTC.